This TCR beta chain is from a study of CD8 T cells in Susac syndrome. CDR3 length equals 14 residues. Germline CDR1 PRHDT, CDR2 FYEKMQ (reference sequence). Trimming removed 4 bases at V and 1 base at J, with 7 bases between. The multiple sclerosis control group was made up of treatment-naive patients with stable or active relapsing-remitting disease. The RNA, 0.5 to 1 ug, was put through reverse transcription using random hexamers. Multiplex immunoSEQ PCR targeted 54 Vbeta and 13 Jbeta TCR beta segments. MiXCR, applied by TCRdb to the immunoSEQ multiplex PCR reads, yields one record per CDR3 protein. The table records some 150,000 distinct CDR3 sequences, 85% to 95% of them present only once.

Sequencing used CD8+ T cells from PBMCs. The chain has TRBV13 and TRBJ2-2; D gene unclear. This receptor was obtained from a human donor with multiple sclerosis. CDR3 DNA sequence: TGTGCCAGCAGCTCAACAGTGAACACCGGGGAGCTGTTTTTT. This codes for CASSSTVNTGELFF.